This is a list of T cell receptor beta chains from one sample in a study of response to subunit inactivated influenza vaccine. TCRdb fed the RT-PCR reads into MiXCR, producing one record per CDR3 protein. The sample records 650,000 or so distinct CDR3 sequences, approximately 15% being singletons. The sample consisted of PBMCs from blood, taken roughly 15 days before vaccination. All receptors come from a man in his fifties or sixties who received an inactivated influenza vaccine. Both conserved end residues are trimmed from each CDR3. Clone size is shown for a subset of rows, as once, few, many or a class of expanded clone.

V	length	J	size	CDR3
TRBV28	13	TRBJ1-1	many	ASRLLWLGNTEAF
TRBV15	13	TRBJ1-1	-	ATRGVGALNTEAF
TRBV6-1	12	TRBJ1-1	few	ASSERQQNTEAF
TRBV12-3/TRBV12-4	13	TRBJ2-1	few	ASSRSGGTSGTEF
TRBV6-2/TRBV6-3	12	TRBJ2-7	-	ASSYVLSSYEQY
TRBV19	14	TRBJ1-1	-	ASSTSSSTKGTEAF
TRBV5-1	12	TRBJ1-6	few	ASDLGPTDSTLH
TRBV7-9	13	TRBJ1-4	-	ASSLGDSDYEKLF
TRBV3-1	13	TRBJ2-3	once	AITTPIELTDTQY
TRBV5-5	13	TRBJ1-5	few	ASSLTGIAGQPQH
TRBV7-2	13	TRBJ2-2	-	ASSLVGTATGELF
TRBV18	11	TRBJ2-7	many	ASSPGTIYEQY
TRBV30	11	TRBJ1-3	few	AWSGAVGNTIY
TRBV27	16	TRBJ2-1	many	ASSLSVRLAGVGPEQF
TRBV20-1	11	TRBJ2-1	many	SARETPTNEQF
TRBV5-1	10	TRBJ2-1	many	ASSPEGHEQF
TRBV5-1	10	TRBJ2-7	many	ASSWGRYEQY
TRBV6-2/TRBV6-3	11	TRBJ2-3	few	ASSYLNGDTQY
TRBV5-1	14	TRBJ2-6	-	ASSLIGSSGANVLT
TRBV7-2	11	TRBJ1-6	-	ASSAQSYSPLH
TRBV14	11	TRBJ2-1	few	ASSQDLSNEQF
TRBV5-1	10	TRBJ2-3	-	ASTLRGDTQY
TRBV7-8	15	TRBJ2-7	many	ASSLALVGKETYEQY
TRBV5-1	12	TRBJ2-3	many	ASSLGQVTDTQY
TRBV10-3	14	TRBJ2-3	once	AISSTGSGTTDTQY
TRBV6-2/TRBV6-3	12	TRBJ1-2	few	ASTEGPFGYGYT
TRBV6-1	11	TRBJ1-5	many	ASRRRSDLSQH
TRBV4-3	11	TRBJ2-1	-	ASSQDDYNEQF
TRBV5-1	12	TRBJ2-5	-	ASSFGGRMETQY
TRBV6-1	14	TRBJ1-5	-	ASRGRTNASNQPQH
TRBV28	11	TRBJ1-5	few	ASSRTQLQPQH
TRBV4-3	15	TRBJ2-5	few	ASSQDHQRGDQETQY
TRBV6-2/TRBV6-3	10	TRBJ2-2	-	ASSPATGELF
TRBV10-3	14	TRBJ2-1	few	AISDSGAGAHNEQF
TRBV27	11	TRBJ2-7	many	ASSPGLNYEQY
TRBV18	15	TRBJ2-1	-	ASSPPGQLAGTYEQF
TRBV7-2	10	TRBJ1-2	-	ASSYDSGGYT
TRBV9	13	TRBJ2-7	few	ASSVDSGQGHEQY
TRBV29-1	12	TRBJ2-5	-	SVDLAGAGKTQY
TRBV12-3/TRBV12-4	11	TRBJ1-5	few	ASMLDSNQPQH
TRBV4-2	13	TRBJ2-5	-	ASSQEWRGGETQY